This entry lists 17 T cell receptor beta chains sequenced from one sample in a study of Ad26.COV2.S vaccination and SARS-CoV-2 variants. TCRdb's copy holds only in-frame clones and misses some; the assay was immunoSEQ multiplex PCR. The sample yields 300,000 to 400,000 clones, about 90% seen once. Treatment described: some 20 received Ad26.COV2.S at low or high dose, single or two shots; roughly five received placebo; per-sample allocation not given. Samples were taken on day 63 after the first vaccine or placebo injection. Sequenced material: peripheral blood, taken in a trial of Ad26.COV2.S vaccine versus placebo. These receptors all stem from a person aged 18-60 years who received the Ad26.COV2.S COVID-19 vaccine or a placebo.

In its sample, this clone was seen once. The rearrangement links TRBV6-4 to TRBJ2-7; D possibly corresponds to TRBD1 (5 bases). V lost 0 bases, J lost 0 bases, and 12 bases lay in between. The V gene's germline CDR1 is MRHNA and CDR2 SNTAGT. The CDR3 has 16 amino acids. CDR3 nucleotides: TGTGCCAGCAGTGACTCGAGGCAGGGCCGCTCCTACGAGCAGTACTTC. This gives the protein CASSDSRQGRSYEQYF.

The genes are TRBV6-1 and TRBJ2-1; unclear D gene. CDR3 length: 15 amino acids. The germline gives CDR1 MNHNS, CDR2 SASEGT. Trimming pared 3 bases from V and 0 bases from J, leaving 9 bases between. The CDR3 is CASSEGASSYNEQFF. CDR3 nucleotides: TGTGCCAGCAGTGAGGGCGCCAGCTCCTACAATGAGCAGTTCTTC.

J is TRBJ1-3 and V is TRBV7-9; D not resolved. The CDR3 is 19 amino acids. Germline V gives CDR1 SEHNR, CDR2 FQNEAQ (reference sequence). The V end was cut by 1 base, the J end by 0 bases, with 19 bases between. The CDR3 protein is CASSLVLTWASDSGNTIYF. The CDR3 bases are TGTGCCAGCAGCTTAGTATTAACTTGGGCAAGTGACTCTGGAAACACCATATATTTT.

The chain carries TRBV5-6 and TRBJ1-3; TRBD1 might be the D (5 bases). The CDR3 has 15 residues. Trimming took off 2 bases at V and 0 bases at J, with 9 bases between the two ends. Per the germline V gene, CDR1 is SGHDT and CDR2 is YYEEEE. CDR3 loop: CASSFRDPSGNTIYF. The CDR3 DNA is TGTGCCAGCAGCTTCCGGGACCCCTCTGGAAACACCATATATTTT.

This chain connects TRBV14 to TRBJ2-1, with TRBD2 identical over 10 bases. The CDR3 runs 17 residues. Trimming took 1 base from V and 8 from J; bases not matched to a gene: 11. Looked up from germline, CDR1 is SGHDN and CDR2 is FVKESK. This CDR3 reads CASSQVLSGRASYEQFF. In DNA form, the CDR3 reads TGTGCCAGCAGCCAAGTCCTAAGCGGGAGGGCCTCGTATGAGCAGTTCTTC.

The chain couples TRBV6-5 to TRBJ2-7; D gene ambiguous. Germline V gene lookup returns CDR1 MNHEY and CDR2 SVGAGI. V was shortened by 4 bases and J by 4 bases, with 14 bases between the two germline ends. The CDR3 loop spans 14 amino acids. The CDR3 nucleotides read TGTGCCAGCAGTTTGACGACGGACCAATACGAGCAGTACTTC. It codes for CASSLTTDQYEQYF.

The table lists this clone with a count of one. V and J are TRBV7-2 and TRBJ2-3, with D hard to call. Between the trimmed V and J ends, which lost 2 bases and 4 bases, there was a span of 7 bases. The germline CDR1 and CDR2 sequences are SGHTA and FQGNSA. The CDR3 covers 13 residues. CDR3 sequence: CASSLQAPDTQYF. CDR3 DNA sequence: TGTGCCAGCAGCTTACAGGCCCCAGATACGCAGTATTTT.

In DNA form, the CDR3 reads TGTGCCTGGAGTGTATGGAGGGCTGAAGCTTTCTTT. Translation: CAWSVWRAEAFF. This chain links TRBV30 with TRBJ1-1; D remains ambiguous. Germline V CDR1 and CDR2: GTSNPN, SVGIG (reference sequence). The CDR3 totals 12 residues. V was clipped by 0 bases and J by 6 bases, with 8 bases between them. Complete variable domain (other parts from reference TRBV30 and TRBJ1-1): SQTIHQWPATLVQPVGSPLSLECTVEGTSNPNLYWYRQAAGRGLQLLFYSVGIGQISSEVPQNLSASRPQDRQFILSSKKLLLSDSGFYLCAWSVWRAEAFFGQGTRLTVV.

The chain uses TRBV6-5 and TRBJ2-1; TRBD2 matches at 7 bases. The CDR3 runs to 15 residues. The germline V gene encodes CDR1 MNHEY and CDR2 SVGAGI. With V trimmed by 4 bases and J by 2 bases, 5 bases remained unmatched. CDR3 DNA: TGTGCCAGCAGTTTAACTAGCGCGACCTACAATGAGCAGTTCTTC. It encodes CASSLTSATYNEQFF.

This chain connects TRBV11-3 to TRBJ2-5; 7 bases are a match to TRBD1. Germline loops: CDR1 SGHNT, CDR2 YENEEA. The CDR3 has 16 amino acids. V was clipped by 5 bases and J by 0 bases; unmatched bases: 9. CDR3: CASSPGTAKNQETQYF. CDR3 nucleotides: TGTGCCAGCAGCCCTGGGACAGCTAAAAACCAAGAGACCCAGTACTTC.

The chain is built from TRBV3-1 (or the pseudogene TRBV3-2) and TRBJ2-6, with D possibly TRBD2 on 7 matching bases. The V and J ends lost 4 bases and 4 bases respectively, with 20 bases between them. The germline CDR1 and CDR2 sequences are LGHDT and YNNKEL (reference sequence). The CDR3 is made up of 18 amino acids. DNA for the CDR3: TGTGCCAGCAGCCCTCGCGGGGGCAGCCCGGGAGGGGCCAACGTCCTGACTTTC. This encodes CASSPRGGSPGGANVLTF.

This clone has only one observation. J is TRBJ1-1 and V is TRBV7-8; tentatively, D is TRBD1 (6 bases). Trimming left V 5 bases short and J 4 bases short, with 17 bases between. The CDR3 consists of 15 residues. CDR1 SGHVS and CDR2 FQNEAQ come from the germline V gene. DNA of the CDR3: TGTGCCAGCAGCCCAAGACAGGCCGAACGCACTGAAGCTTTCTTT. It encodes CASSPRQAERTEAFF.

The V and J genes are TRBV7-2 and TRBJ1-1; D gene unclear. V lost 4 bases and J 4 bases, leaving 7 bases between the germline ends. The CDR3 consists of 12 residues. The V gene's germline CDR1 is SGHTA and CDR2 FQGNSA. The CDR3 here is CASSSDLTEAFF. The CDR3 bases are TGTGCCAGCAGCTCCGACCTCACTGAAGCTTTCTTT.

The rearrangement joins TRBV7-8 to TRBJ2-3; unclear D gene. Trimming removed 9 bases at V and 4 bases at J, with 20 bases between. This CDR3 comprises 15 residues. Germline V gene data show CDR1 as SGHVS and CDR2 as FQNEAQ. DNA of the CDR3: TGTGCCAGTAGTATTAGGGCCCTTCCCCCAGATACGCAGTATTTT. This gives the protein CASSIRALPPDTQYF.

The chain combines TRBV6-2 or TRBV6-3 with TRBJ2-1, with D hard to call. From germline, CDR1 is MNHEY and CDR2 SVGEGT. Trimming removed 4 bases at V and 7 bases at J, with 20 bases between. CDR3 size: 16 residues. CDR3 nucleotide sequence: TGTGCCAGCAGTTCGCCTCTAGGTGAGCTCCTAAATGAGCAGTTCTTC. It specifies CASSSPLGELLNEQFF.

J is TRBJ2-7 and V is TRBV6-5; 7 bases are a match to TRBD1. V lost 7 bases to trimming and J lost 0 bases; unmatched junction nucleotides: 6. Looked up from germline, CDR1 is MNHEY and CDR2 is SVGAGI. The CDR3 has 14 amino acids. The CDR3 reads CASNPTGRSYEQYV. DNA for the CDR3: TGTGCCAGCAACCCGACAGGGCGCTCCTACGAGCAGTACGTC.

CDR3 amino acids: CASSDQGGAEDTQYF. DNA of the CDR3: TGTGCCAGCAGTGACCAGGGGGGCGCGGAAGATACGCAGTATTTT. V and J are TRBV6-4 and TRBJ2-3; D is possibly TRBD1 (7 bases). Trimming shortened V by 2 bases and J by 5 bases, and 14 bases separated the two germline ends. This CDR3 has 15 amino acids. CDR1 and CDR2 (germline): MRHNA, SNTAGT.